This TCR beta chain was captured in a study of cytomegalovirus exposure and HLA in healthy donors. Trimming took 3 bases from V and 5 from J; bases not matched to a gene: 8. The CDR3 is 16 residues long. The germline V gene has CDR1 LNHDA and CDR2 SQIVND (reference sequence). Primers for the PCR totalled 60 Vbeta and 13 Jbeta. The method was immunoSEQ multiplex PCR; TCRdb's version includes in-frame clones alone and lacks a portion of them. The table shows over 100,000 clones, with approximately 81% occurring only once. The sample comprised PBMCs. The sequence came from a woman aged 18-29 years in good health and CMV-seropositive. The rearrangement links TRBV19 to TRBJ2-5, with TRBD1 matching 11 bases. DNA for the CDR3: TGTGCCAGTAGTATGCCGGGACAGGGGGAATGGGAGACCCAGTACTTC. It yields the protein CASSMPGQGEWETQYF. The variable domain in full, completed from reference TRBV19 and TRBJ2-5, reads DGGITQSPKYLFRKEGQNVTLSCEQNLNHDAMYWYRQDPGQGLRLIYYSQIVNDFQKGDIAEGYSVSREKKESFPLTVTSAQKNPTAFYLCASSMPGQGEWETQYFGPGTRLLVL.